Presented here are 16 T cell receptor beta chains from one specimen sequenced in a study of blood T cell repertoires in COVID-19. This table comes from immunoSEQ multiplex PCR, and its TCRdb copy is limited to in-frame clones, with some not included. Altogether some 260,000 clones are present, about 86% being singletons, with the ten largest covering approximately 4.5%. Specimen: PBMCs or T cells enriched from blood (not recorded which). These receptors came from a young man with acute COVID-19.

Turning to this clone: One end of the junction varies from germline; a read error may be responsible. This rearrangement joins TRBV7-2 to TRBJ2-1; TRBD2 agrees at 10 bases. CDR3 length: 12 residues. Germline CDR1 SGHTA, CDR2 FQGNSA. The DNA for the CDR3 is TGTGCCAGCAGCTTAGGGTCTAGCGGGAGCATCTTC. This codes for CASSLGSSGSIF. Full variable domain (rest looked up from reference TRBV7-2 and TRBJ2-1): GAGVSQSPSNKVTEKGKDVELRCDPISGHTALYWYRQSLGQGLEFLIYFQGNSAPDKSGLPSDRFSAERTGGSVSTLTIQRTQQEDSAVYLCASSLGSSGSIFGPGTRLTVL.

The gene calls are TRBV21-1 and TRBJ2-7; the DNA was not compared with TRBD2, the D call given in the table. TRBV21-1 is deemed a pseudogene. This CDR3 spans 14 amino acids. The CDR3 region has the DNA TGTGCCAGCAGCCACGGTCGGGGGGCGCGGGGGCAGTACGTC. Protein product: CASSHGRGARGQYV.

This chain uses TRBV4-3 with TRBJ2-3, with D possibly being TRBD1 (5 bases). Germline V gives CDR1 LGHNA, CDR2 YSLEER. The V end was cut by 0 bases, the J end by 7 bases, with 14 bases between. CDR3 length: 15 residues. The CDR3 nucleotides read TGCGCCAGCAGCCAAGATCGGATAGGGGCGAATACGCAGTATTTT. Translation gives CASSQDRIGANTQYF.

The rearrangement links TRBV7-2 to TRBJ2-1; 9 bases align to TRBD2. The CDR3 loop spans 18 amino acids. Germline V CDR1 and CDR2: SGHTA, FQGNSA. J lost 0 bases, V lost 4 bases, and 10 bases had no gene match. Here the CDR3 reads CASSSRWAGGPSYNEQFF. CDR3 nucleotide sequence: TGTGCCAGCAGCTCAAGGTGGGCGGGAGGGCCCTCCTACAATGAGCAGTTCTTC.

Only a few counts were recorded for this clone. This chain uses TRBV24-1 with TRBJ2-3; 13 bases agree with TRBD2. The J segment lost 7 bases and the V segment lost 6 bases, leaving 6 bases of the junction unmatched. This CDR3 comprises 15 residues. Germline V gene sequence: CDR1 KGHDR, CDR2 SFDVKD. The CDR3 nucleotides are TGTGCCACCAGTAGACTAGCGGGAGGCCCTTATACGCAGTATTTT. Its protein product is CATSRLAGGPYTQYF.

The chain has TRBV19 and TRBJ2-1, with 8 bases lining up with TRBD2. The CDR3 runs to 14 residues. Germline V gene data show CDR1 as LNHDA and CDR2 as SQIVND (reference sequence). V shed 7 bases, J shed 3 bases, and the junction held 5 bases outside the gene matches. The CDR3 DNA reads as TGTGCCAGTACTCCACGGGGGGGCTACAATGAGCAGTTCTTC. Translation: CASTPRGGYNEQFF.

The chain joins TRBV11-3 to TRBJ2-7, with a possible D match to TRBD1 (5 bases). The CDR3 sequence is 14 residues long. The ends were cut back, 0 bases at V and 6 bases at J, with 12 bases in the middle. CDR1 and CDR2 from the germline V gene are SGHNT and YENEEA. CDR3 DNA sequence: TGTGCCAGCAGCTTAGATGGACACCAAACCGAGCAGTACGTC. This sequence encodes CASSLDGHQTEQYV.

The V and J genes are TRBV11-2 and TRBJ2-5; 13 nucleotides agree with TRBD2. This CDR3 region has 19 residues. Germline loops: CDR1 SGHAT, CDR2 FQNNGV. V gave up 4 bases and J gave up 5 bases; unmatched junction bases: 16. The CDR3 DNA follows: TGTGCCAGCAGCTGGGGCAGGACTAGCGGGGGAACGAGGTGGGAGACCCAGTACTTC. Translation: CASSWGRTSGGTRWETQYF.

This chain uses TRBV10-2 with TRBJ2-7; 14 nucleotides align to TRBD2. From germline, CDR1 is WSHSY and CDR2 SAAADI. This CDR3 contains 15 residues. V lost 6 bases to trimming and J lost 3 bases; unmatched junction nucleotides: 4. CDR3 in DNA: TGCGCCAGCAGACCCGGGACTAGCGGGGGCTACGAGCAGTACGTC. It codes for CASRPGTSGGYEQYV.

The rearrangement uses TRBV18 and TRBJ1-5, with 7 nucleotides matching TRBD1. V lost 2 bases and J lost 7; bases outside the gene matches: 11. Germline V gene sequence: CDR1 KGHSH, CDR2 LQKENI. The CDR3 is 16 amino acids. In DNA form, the CDR3 reads TGTGCCAGCTCACCAGGACAGGACGTTACGAGCCAGCCCCAGCATTTT. It codes for CASSPGQDVTSQPQHF. Together with reference TRBV18 and TRBJ1-5, the CDR3 gives the full variable domain: NAGVMQNPRHLVRRRGQEARLRCSPMKGHSHVYWYRQLPEEGLKFMVYLQKENIIDESGMPKERFSAEFPKEGPSILRIQQVVRGDSAAYFCASSPGQDVTSQPQHFGDGTRLSIL.

The rearrangement uses TRBV20-1 and TRBJ2-2, with D perhaps TRBD1 (5 bases). From germline, CDR1 is DFQATT and CDR2 SNEGSKA (reference sequence). This CDR3 contains 11 residues. The V gene lost 5 bases and the J gene lost 7 bases, with 8 bases spanning the gap. CDR3 sequence reads: CSASGHGELFF. The CDR3 nucleotides are TGCAGTGCTTCAGGGCACGGGGAGCTGTTTTTT.

The chain combines TRBV20-1 with TRBJ1-3; unclear D gene. The CDR3 extends over 14 amino acids. Trimming took off 3 bases at V and 0 bases at J, with 9 bases between the two ends. Germline V gene lookup returns CDR1 DFQATT and CDR2 SNEGSKA (reference sequence). This CDR3 is CSASTQSSGNTIYF. The CDR3 coding sequence is TGCAGTGCTAGTACACAGAGCTCTGGAAACACCATATATTTT.

This clone was recorded a few times. J is TRBJ1-6 and V is TRBV18, with D maybe TRBD1 (6 bases). Germline V lookup: CDR1 KGHSH, CDR2 LQKENI. There are 16 residues in the CDR3. V was clipped by 0 bases and J by 10 bases, with 16 bases between them. The CDR3 DNA reads as TGTGCCAGCTCACCACCGAACAGGGTGATGGGATCACCCCTCCACTTT. It is translated as CASSPPNRVMGSPLHF.

The CDR3 sequence is CATSDQGRVSPLHF. The CDR3 nucleotides read TGTGCCACTTCGGACCAGGGGAGGGTTTCACCCCTCCACTTT. This rearrangement joins TRBV15 to TRBJ1-6, with D perhaps matching TRBD1 (6 bases). The CDR3 loop spans 14 amino acids. V was trimmed by 9 bases and J by 9 bases, leaving 18 bases between them. Germline V lookup: CDR1 LNHNV, CDR2 YYDKDF (reference sequence).

This chain links TRBV29-1 with TRBJ1-1; D not certain. With 6 bases removed from V and 1 base from J, the gap between germline ends came to 15 bases. This CDR3 has 14 amino acids. The germline V gene encodes CDR1 SQVTM and CDR2 ANQGSEA. CDR3 sequence (DNA): TGCAGCGTCACTGCACTGACGGGGAACACTGAAGCTTTCTTT. Translating it yields CSVTALTGNTEAFF.

V is TRBV6-6 and J is TRBJ2-5, with a tentative D call TRBD2 (6 bases). Germline loops: CDR1 MNHNY, CDR2 SVGAGI (reference sequence). The CDR3 spans 14 residues. The V and J ends lost 11 bases and 3 bases respectively, with 19 bases between them. CDR3 sequence: CAVTDGLQKETQYF. CDR3 sequence (DNA): TGTGCCGTCACGGACGGACTACAGAAAGAGACCCAGTACTTC.